This record covers a single TCR beta chain. This specimen comes from a study of blood T cell repertoires in COVID-19. Study at large: PBMCs, B-cell-depleted T cells, or T cells were the source of the cDNA or gDNA that made up the material.

Germline V gene lookup returns CDR1 MNHEY and CDR2 SVGAGI. The CDR3 is made up of 15 amino acids. Germline trimming cut 6 bases from V and 4 bases from J; bases unmatched to any gene: 10. The table came from immunoSEQ multiplex PCR; TCRdb's copy has only in-frame clones and leaves some out. The repertoire holds 60,000 to 80,000 clones, approximately 90% seen once, with about 3.9% in the top ten. The clonotype was recovered from a human donor in a cohort sampled during active COVID-19. Sequencing input: peripheral blood. V gene TRBV6-5 combines with J gene TRBJ2-7; 9 bases line up with TRBD1. The CDR3 sequence: CASSQDPGQGYEQYF. The CDR3, as DNA: TGTGCCAGCAGCCAAGATCCGGGACAGGGATACGAGCAGTACTTC.